The entry that follows covers one T cell receptor (beta chain) sequence. Generated by immunoSEQ multiplex PCR, the TCRdb table keeps only in-frame clones and is missing some. The data contain 1.5 million to 1.9 million clones, around 98% of them singletons. This specimen belongs to a study of shared clonotypes between healthy human individuals. Germline assignment: CDR1 MGHRA and CDR2 YSYEKL. This CDR3 is built from 15 residues. Trimming shortened V by 3 bases and J by 4 bases, and 15 bases separated the two germline ends. The chain recombines TRBV4-1 with TRBJ1-2; unclear D gene. Specimen: naive CD4+ T cells sorted from blood. Subset here: CD45RA+ positively selected. The sequence was obtained from a man aged 30-40 years in good health. CDR3 coding DNA: TGCGCCAGCAGCCAGGGCGCCCTCCGGGGCTATGGCTACACCTTC. Translated: CASSQGALRGYGYTF.